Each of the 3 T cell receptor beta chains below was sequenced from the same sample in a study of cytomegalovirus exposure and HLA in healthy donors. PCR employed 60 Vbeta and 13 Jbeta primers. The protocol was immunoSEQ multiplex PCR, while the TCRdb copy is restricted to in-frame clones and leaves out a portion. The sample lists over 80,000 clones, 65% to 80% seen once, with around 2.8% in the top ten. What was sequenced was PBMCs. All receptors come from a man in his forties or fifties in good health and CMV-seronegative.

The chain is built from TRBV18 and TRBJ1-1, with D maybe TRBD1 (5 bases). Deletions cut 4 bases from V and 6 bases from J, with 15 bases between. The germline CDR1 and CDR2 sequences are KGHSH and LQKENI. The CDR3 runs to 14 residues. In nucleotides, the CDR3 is TGTGCCAGCTCACGACGGGAGGGGAGCGCTGAAGCTTTCTTT. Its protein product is CASSRREGSAEAFF.

The CDR3 sequence is CATDYGTNPPTF. CDR3 DNA: TGTGCCACCGACTACGGGACAAACCCTCCCACCTTC. This chain joins TRBV15 and TRBJ1-2; D perhaps matches TRBD1 (6 bases). V lost 8 bases, J lost 13 bases, and 20 bases lay in between. Germline V gives CDR1 LNHNV, CDR2 YYDKDF (reference sequence). This CDR3 spans 12 amino acids. Filled out from reference TRBV15 and TRBJ1-2, the complete variable domain reads DAMVIQNPRYQVTQFGKPVTLSCSQTLNHNVMYWYQQKSSQAPKLLFHYYDKDFNNEADTPDNFQSRRPNTSFCFLDIRSPGLGDTAMYLCATDYGTNPPTFGSGTRLTVV.

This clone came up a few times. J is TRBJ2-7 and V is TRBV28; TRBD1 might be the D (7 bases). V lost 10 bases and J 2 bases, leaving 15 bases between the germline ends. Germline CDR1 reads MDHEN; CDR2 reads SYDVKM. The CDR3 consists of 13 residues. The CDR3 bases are TGTGCCATCGCGGGACAGAACGCCTACGAGCAGTACTTC. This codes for CAIAGQNAYEQYF.